The 11 T cell receptor beta chains below come from one sample, sequenced in a study of T cells in Graves' hyperthyroidism and ophthalmopathy. RNA transcripts gave rise to amplified TCR beta CDR3 regions. When the TCR CDR3 underwent first-round RT-PCR, the HTBI primer set was used. TCRdb re-derived calls from the multiplex PCR reads in MiXCR, one entry per CDR3 protein. The sample lists a few hundred thousand distinct CDR3 sequences, roughly 15% occurring once. Sequenced input: blood. These receptors were obtained from a woman in her thirties or forties with Graves' hyperthyroidism that later progressed to Graves' ophthalmopathy.

This clonotype was counted at least ten times. The CDR3 nucleotides read TGTGCCAGCAGCTTTGGGATAAATTCACCCCTCCACTTT. It encodes CASSFGINSPLHF. The chain is built from TRBV5-8 and TRBJ1-6; the D is unclear. The V and J ends lost 2 bases and 7 bases respectively, with 7 bases between them. This CDR3 region has 13 residues. Germline CDR1 reads SGHTS; CDR2 reads YDEGEE.

For this clonotype: This may stem from a read error, because a much larger clone lies one nucleotide away. The V and J genes are TRBV19 and TRBJ1-5; D uncertain. CDR1 is LNHDA and CDR2 is SQIVND in the germline V gene (reference sequence). This CDR3 comprises 15 residues. Trimming pared 3 bases from V and 2 bases from J, leaving 11 bases between. In DNA, the CDR3 is TGTGCCAGTAGTATGAGACCCACGGGCAATCAGCCCCAGCATTTT. Protein: CASSMRPTGNQPQHF.

This clonotype was counted ten times or more. V usage is TRBV20-1 and J usage is TRBJ2-3; 7 bases match TRBD1. The CDR3 spans 13 residues. Losses at the gene ends were 6 bases for V and 4 bases for J; bases not matched to a gene: 7. The V gene's germline CDR1 is DFQATT and CDR2 SNEGSKA (reference sequence). The CDR3 protein is CSATTGNPDTQYF. CDR3 in DNA: TGCAGTGCCACGACAGGGAACCCAGATACGCAGTATTTT.

This clonotype was detected a few times. This chain connects TRBV9 to TRBJ2-7; D is perhaps TRBD1 or TRBD2 (5 bases each). This CDR3 has 13 residues. The germline V and J ends were trimmed by 0 bases and 7 bases, with 11 bases remaining between them. Per the germline V gene, CDR1 is SGDLS and CDR2 is YYNGEE. The CDR3 spells CASSVDSRGEQYF. Written as DNA, the CDR3 is TGTGCCAGCAGCGTAGATTCGAGGGGAGAGCAGTACTTC. The full variable domain, completed using reference TRBV9 and TRBJ2-7, is DSGVTQTPKHLITATGQRVTLRCSPRSGDLSVYWYQQSLDQGLQFLIQYYNGEERAKGNILERFSAQQFPDLHSELNLSSLELGDSALYFCASSVDSRGEQYFGPGTRLTVT.

There are many counts of this clonotype. V is TRBV5-5 and J is TRBJ1-6, with D perhaps TRBD1 (5 bases). Trimming pared 6 bases from V and 11 bases from J, leaving 18 bases between. In germline, CDR1 is SGHKS, CDR2 YYEKEE (reference sequence). The CDR3 runs to 14 residues. The CDR3 region is CASTLIRGGAPLHF. In DNA form, the CDR3 reads TGTGCCAGCACGCTCATTCGCGGAGGGGCACCCCTCCACTTT. Full variable domain (missing parts from reference TRBV5-5 and TRBJ1-6): DAGVTQSPTHLIKTRGQQVTLRCSPISGHKSVSWYQQVLGQGPQFIFQYYEKEERGRGNFPDRFSARQFPNYSSELNVNALLLGDSALYLCASTLIRGGAPLHFGNGTRLTVT.

This clonotype was observed many times. The gene calls are TRBV5-1 and TRBJ2-2, with D possibly being TRBD1 (6 bases). Germline V CDR1 and CDR2: SGHRS, YFSETQ. CDR3 size: 14 residues. Trimming pared 4 bases from V and 2 bases from J, leaving 9 bases between. The CDR3 loop is CASSIRGNTGELFF. For the CDR3, the DNA is TGCGCCAGCAGCATCAGGGGAAACACCGGGGAGCTGTTTTTT.

This clonotype occurred many times. The chain recombines TRBV6-1 with TRBJ1-5; TRBD1 matches at 9 bases. Trimming took 6 bases from V and 4 from J; bases not matched to a gene: 16. This CDR3 is built from 18 residues. CDR1 MNHNS and CDR2 SASEGT come from the germline V gene. The CDR3 coding sequence is TGTGCCAGCAGCCCTACTGGGACAGGGAACATAGCAAATCAGCCCCAGCATTTT. This sequence encodes CASSPTGTGNIANQPQHF.

In this sample, this clonotype turned up a few times. J is TRBJ2-1 and V is TRBV9; perhaps TRBD2 as D (5 bases). There are 15 residues in the CDR3. V was clipped by 0 bases and J by 2 bases, with 9 bases between them. CDR1 and CDR2 (germline): SGDLS, YYNGEE. CDR3 bases: TGTGCCAGCAGCGTAGATGGACTGACCTACAATGAGCAGTTCTTC. It codes for CASSVDGLTYNEQFF.

This chain uses TRBV14 with TRBJ2-1, with 10 bases that match TRBD2. The V gene's germline CDR1 is SGHDN and CDR2 FVKESK. V dropped 4 bases and J dropped 8; count of bases not matched to a gene: 14. This CDR3 has 17 amino acids. DNA for the CDR3: TGTGCCAGCAGCCCCCTGCGTGAGCGGGAGGGCCTCTATGAGCAGTTCTTC. Its protein product is CASSPLREREGLYEQFF.

This clonotype was detected ten times or more. The chain employs TRBV20-1 and TRBJ1-1; 9 bases line up with TRBD1. The ends lost 5 bases at V and 0 bases at J; junction bases unmatched: 7. This CDR3 spans 15 amino acids. Germline assignment: CDR1 DFQATT and CDR2 SNEGSKA (reference sequence). The CDR3 nucleotides are TGCAGTGCTTTTGGGACAGGGTCAGTGAACACTGAAGCTTTCTTT. Translating it yields CSAFGTGSVNTEAFF.

This clonotype was detected many times. The V gene is TRBV28, the J gene TRBJ2-1, with D tentatively TRBD2 (6 bases). The CDR3 consists of 13 residues. Trimming cost V 7 bases and J 7 bases, with 14 bases left between them. Per the germline V gene, CDR1 is MDHEN and CDR2 is SYDVKM. The DNA for the CDR3 is TGTGCCAGCATTGGAGGGCCGTGGAATGAGCAGTTCTTC. It translates to CASIGGPWNEQFF.